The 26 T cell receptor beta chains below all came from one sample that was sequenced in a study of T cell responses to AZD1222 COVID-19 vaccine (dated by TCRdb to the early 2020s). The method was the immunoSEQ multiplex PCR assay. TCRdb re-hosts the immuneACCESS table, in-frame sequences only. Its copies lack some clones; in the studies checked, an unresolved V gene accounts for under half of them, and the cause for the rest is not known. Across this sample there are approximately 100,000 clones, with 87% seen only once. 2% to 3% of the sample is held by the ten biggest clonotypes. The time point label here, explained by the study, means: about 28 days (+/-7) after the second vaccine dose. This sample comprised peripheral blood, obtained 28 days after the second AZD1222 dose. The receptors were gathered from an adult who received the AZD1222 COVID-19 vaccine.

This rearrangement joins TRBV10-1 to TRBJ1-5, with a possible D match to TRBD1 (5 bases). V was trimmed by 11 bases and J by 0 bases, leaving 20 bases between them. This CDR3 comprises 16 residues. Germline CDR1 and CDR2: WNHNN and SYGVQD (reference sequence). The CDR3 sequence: CAGRQSYRYSNQPQHF. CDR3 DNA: TGCGCCGGTAGACAGAGCTATCGTTATAGCAATCAGCCCCAGCATTTT.

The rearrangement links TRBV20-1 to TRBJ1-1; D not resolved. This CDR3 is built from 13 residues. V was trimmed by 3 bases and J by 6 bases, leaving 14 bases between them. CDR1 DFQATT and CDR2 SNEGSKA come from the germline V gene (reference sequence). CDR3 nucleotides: TGCAGTGCTAGTATCTCGGCATTGCCTGAAGCTTTCTTT. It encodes CSASISALPEAFF.

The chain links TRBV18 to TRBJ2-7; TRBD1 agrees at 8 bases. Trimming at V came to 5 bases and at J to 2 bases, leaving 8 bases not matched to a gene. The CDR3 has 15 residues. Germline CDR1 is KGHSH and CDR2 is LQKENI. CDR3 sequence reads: CASSSTRTGTYEQYF. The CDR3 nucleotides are TGTGCCAGCTCATCGACGCGGACAGGGACCTACGAGCAGTACTTC.

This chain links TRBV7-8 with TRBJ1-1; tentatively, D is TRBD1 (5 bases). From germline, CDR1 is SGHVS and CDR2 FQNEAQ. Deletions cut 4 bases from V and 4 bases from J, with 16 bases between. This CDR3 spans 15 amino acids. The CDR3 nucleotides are TGTGCCAGCAGCTCTTCCAACAATGGGGGCACTGAAGCTTTCTTT. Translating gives CASSSSNNGGTEAFF.

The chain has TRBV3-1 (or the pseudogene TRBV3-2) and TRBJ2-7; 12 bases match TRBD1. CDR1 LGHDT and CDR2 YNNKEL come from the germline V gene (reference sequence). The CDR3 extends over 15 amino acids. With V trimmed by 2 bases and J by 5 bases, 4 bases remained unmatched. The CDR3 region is CASSQRGQGAHEQYF. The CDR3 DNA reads TGTGCCAGCAGCCAAAGGGGACAGGGGGCACACGAGCAGTACTTC.

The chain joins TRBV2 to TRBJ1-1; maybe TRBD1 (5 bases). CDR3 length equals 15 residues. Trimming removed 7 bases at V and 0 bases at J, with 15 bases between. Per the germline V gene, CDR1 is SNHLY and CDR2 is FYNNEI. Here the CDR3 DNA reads TGTGCCAGCAATAGAATACGACAGTTGAACACTGAAGCTTTCTTT. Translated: CASNRIRQLNTEAFF.

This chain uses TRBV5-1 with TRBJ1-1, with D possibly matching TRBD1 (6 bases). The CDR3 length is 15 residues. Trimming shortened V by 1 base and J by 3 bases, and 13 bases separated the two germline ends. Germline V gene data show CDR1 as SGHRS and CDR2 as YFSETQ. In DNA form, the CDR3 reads TGCGCCAGCAGCTTGAAAGACAGGTGGGACACTGAAGCTTTCTTT. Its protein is CASSLKDRWDTEAFF.

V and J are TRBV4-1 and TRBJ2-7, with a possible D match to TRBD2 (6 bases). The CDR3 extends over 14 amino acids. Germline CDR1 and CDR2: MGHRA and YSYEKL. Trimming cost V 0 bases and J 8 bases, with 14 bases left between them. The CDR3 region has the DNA TGCGCCAGCAGCCAAGATCTAACGGGAGACAAGCAGTACTTC. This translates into CASSQDLTGDKQYF.

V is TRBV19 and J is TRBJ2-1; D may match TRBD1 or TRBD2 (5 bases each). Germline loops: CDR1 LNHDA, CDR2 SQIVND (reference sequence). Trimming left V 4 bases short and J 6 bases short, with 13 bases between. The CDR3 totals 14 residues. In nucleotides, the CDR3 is TGTGCCAGTAGTAGGTCGGGGCGGGTCAATGAGCAGTTCTTC. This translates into CASSRSGRVNEQFF.

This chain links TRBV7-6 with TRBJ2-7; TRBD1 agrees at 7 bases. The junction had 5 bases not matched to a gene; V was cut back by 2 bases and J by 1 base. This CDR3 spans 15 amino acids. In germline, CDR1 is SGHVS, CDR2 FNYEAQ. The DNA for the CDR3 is TGTGCCAGCAGCTTATCGGCAGGGGGTTCCTACGAGCAGTACTTC. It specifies CASSLSAGGSYEQYF.

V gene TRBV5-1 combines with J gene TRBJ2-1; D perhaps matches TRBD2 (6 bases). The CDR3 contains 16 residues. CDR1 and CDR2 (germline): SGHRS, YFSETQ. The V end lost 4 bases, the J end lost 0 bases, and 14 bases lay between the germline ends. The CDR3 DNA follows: TGCGCCAGCAGCCCTTGGGGGGTAAGCTCCTACAATGAGCAGTTCTTC. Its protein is CASSPWGVSSYNEQFF.

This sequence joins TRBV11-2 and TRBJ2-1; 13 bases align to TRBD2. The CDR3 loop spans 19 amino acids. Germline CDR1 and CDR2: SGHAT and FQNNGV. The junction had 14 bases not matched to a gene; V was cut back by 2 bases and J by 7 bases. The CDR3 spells CASSLQAGILAGGGNEQFF. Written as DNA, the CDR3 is TGTGCCAGCAGCTTACAGGCCGGTATACTAGCGGGAGGGGGGAATGAGCAGTTCTTC.

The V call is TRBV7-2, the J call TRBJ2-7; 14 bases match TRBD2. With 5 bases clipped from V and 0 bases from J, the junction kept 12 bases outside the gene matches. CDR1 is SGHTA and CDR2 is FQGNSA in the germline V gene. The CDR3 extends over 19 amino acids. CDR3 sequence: CASSRPGTSGSLSSYEQYF. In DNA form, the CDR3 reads TGTGCCAGCAGCCGTCCCGGGACTAGCGGGAGTCTCAGCTCCTACGAGCAGTACTTC.

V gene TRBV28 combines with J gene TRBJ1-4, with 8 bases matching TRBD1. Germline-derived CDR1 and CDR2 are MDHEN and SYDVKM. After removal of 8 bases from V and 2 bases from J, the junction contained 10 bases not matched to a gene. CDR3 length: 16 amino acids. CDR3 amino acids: CASSSAGQGTNEKLFF. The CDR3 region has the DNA TGTGCCAGCTCCTCTGCCGGACAGGGTACTAATGAAAAACTGTTTTTT.

The CDR3 here is CASSGLAEKLFF. CDR3 in DNA: TGTGCCAGCAGTGGTTTAGCGGAAAAACTGTTTTTT. The chain couples TRBV28 to TRBJ1-4; D call uncertain. CDR3 length equals 12 residues. The ends were cut back, 5 bases at V and 8 bases at J, with 9 bases in the middle. The germline V gene has CDR1 MDHEN and CDR2 SYDVKM.

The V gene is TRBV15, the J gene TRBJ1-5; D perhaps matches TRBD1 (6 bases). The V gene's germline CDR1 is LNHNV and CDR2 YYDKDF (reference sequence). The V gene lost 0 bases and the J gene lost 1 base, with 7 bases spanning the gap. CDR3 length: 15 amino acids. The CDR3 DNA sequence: TGTGCCACCAGCAGAGACGACAGGAGCAATCAGCCCCAGCATTTT. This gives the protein CATSRDDRSNQPQHF.

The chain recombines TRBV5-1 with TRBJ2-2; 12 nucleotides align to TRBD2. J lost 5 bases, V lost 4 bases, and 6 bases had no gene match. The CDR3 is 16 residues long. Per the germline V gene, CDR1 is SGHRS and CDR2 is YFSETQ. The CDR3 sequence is CASSTLAGGRTGELFF. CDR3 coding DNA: TGCGCCAGCAGCACCCTAGCGGGAGGGCGGACCGGGGAGCTGTTTTTT.

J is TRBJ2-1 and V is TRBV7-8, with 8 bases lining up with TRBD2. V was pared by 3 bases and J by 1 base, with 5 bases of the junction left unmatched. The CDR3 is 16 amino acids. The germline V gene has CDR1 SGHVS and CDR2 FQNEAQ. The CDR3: CASSFISGGSYNEQFF. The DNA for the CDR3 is TGTGCCAGCAGCTTTATATCGGGGGGGTCCTACAATGAGCAGTTCTTC. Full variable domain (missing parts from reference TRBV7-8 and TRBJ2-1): GAGVSQSPRYKVAKRGQDVALRCDPISGHVSLFWYQQALGQGPEFLTYFQNEAQLDKSGLPSDRFFAERPEGSVSTLKIQRTQQEDSAVYLCASSFISGGSYNEQFFGPGTRLTVL.

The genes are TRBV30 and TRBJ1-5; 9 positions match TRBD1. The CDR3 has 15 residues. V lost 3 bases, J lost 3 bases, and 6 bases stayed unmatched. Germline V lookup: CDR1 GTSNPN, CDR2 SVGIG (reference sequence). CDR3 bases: TGTGCCTGGAGCGGGACAGGGATTCCCAATCAGCCCCAGCATTTT. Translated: CAWSGTGIPNQPQHF.

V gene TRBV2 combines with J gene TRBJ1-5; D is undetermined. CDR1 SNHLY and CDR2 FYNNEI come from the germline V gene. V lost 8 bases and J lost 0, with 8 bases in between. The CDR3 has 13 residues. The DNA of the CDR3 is TGTGCCAGCGCGGTCGGTAGCAATCAGCCCCAGCATTTT. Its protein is CASAVGSNQPQHF. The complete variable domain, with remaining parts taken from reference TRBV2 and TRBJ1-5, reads EPEVTQTPSHQVTQMGQEVILRCVPISNHLYFYWYRQILGQKVEFLVSFYNNEISEKSEIFDDQFSVERPDGSNFTLKIRSTKLEDSAMYFCASAVGSNQPQHFGDGTRLSIL.

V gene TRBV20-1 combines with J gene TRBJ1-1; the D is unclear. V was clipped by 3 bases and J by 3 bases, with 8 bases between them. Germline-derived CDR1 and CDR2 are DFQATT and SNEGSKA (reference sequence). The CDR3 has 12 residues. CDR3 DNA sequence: TGCAGTGCTAGTGGGTCCGACACTGAAGCTTTCTTT. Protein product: CSASGSDTEAFF.

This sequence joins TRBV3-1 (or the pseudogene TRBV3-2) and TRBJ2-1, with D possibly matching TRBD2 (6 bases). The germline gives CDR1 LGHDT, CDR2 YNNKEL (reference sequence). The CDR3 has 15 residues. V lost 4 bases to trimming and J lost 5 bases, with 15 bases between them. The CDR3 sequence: CASSPDYGHHNEQFF. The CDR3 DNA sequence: TGTGCCAGCAGCCCGGACTACGGGCACCACAATGAGCAGTTCTTC.

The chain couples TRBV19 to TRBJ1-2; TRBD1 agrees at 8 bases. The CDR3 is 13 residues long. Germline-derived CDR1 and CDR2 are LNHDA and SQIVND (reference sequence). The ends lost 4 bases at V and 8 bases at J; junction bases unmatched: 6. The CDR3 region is CASSRGTGHGYTF. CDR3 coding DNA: TGTGCCAGTAGTAGAGGGACAGGCCACGGCTACACCTTC.

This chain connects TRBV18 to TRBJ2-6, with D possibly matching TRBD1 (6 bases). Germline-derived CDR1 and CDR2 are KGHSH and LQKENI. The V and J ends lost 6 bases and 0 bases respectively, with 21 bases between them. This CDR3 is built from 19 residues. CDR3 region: CASSPSSTRTASGANVLTF. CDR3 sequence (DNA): TGTGCCAGCTCTCCAAGTTCTACCAGGACAGCCTCTGGGGCCAACGTCCTGACTTTC.

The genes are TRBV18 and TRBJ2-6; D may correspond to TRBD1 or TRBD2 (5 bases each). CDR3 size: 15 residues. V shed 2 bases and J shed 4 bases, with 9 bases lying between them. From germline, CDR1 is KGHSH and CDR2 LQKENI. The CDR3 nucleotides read TGTGCCAGCTCACCATCAGGGAGAGGGGCCAACGTCCTGACTTTC. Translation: CASSPSGRGANVLTF.

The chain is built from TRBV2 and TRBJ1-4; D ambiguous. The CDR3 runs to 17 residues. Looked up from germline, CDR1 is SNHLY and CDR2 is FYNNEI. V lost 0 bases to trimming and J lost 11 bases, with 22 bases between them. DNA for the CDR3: TGTGCCAGCAGTGAAGCCCTAGGGTACGGGCCTCTCGGGAAACTGTTTTTT. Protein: CASSEALGYGPLGKLFF.